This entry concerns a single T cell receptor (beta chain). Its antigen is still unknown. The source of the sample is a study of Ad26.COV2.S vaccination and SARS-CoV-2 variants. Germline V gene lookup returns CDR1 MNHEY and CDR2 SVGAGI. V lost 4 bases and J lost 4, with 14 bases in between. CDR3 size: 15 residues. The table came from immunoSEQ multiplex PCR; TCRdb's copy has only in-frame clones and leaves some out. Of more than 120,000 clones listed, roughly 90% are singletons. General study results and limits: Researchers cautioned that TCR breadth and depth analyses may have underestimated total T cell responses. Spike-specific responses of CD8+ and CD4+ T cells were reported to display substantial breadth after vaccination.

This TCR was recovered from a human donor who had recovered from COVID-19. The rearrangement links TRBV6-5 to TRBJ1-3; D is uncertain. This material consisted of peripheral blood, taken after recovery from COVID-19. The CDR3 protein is CASSFGQIGGNTIYF. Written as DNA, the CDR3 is TGTGCCAGCAGTTTCGGGCAGATAGGAGGAAACACCATATATTTT.